This TCR beta chain is drawn from a study of cytomegalovirus exposure and HLA in healthy donors. Nominally healthy donors provided the samples, though records likely missed some immune exposures. It was with 60 Vbeta and 13 Jbeta primers that the PCR ran. The assay was immunoSEQ multiplex PCR, and TCRdb's table has in-frame clones only and misses some. This sample yields about 260,000 clones, of which roughly 86% are seen a single time; about 2% belongs to the top ten. Looked up from germline, CDR1 is SGHAT and CDR2 is FQNNGV. Germline trimming cut 5 bases from V and 6 bases from J; bases unmatched to any gene: 11. The CDR3 length is 16 residues. Points on this clone: Its antigen is undetermined.

Study results and limitations: Immune exposure information comprised only CMV serostatus.

This TCR was sampled from a woman in her forties in good health and CMV-seropositive. This chain joins TRBV11-2 and TRBJ2-1; 9 bases fit TRBD2. Sequencing was performed on PBMCs. DNA for the CDR3: TGTGCCAGCAGCCTGACTAGCGGAGAACGAATCAATGAGCAGTTCTTC. This sequence encodes CASSLTSGERINEQFF.